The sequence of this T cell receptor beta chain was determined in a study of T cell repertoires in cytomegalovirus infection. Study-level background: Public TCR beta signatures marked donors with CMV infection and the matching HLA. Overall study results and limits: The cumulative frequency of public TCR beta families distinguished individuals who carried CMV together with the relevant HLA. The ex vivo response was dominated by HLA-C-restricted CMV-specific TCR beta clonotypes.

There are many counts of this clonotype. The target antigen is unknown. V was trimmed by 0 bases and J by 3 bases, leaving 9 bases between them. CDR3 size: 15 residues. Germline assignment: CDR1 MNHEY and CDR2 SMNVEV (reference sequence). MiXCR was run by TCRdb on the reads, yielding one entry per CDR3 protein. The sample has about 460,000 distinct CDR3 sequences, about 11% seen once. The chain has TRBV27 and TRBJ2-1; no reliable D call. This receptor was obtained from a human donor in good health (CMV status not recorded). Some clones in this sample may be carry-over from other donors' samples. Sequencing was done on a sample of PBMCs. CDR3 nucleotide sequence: TGTGCCAGCAGTTTATCGGCATATAGCTACAATGAGCAGTTCTTC. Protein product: CASSLSAYSYNEQFF.